Presented here are 11 T cell receptor beta chains from one specimen sequenced in a study of cytomegalovirus exposure and HLA in healthy donors. PCR employed 60 Vbeta and 13 Jbeta primers. The protocol was immunoSEQ multiplex PCR, while the TCRdb copy is restricted to in-frame clones and leaves out a portion. This table has around 120,000 clones, 70% to 85% appearing once. The sample was PBMCs. These receptors were obtained from a boy between 2 and 10 years old in good health and CMV-seronegative.

This CDR3 is CASSFLASGPETQYF. DNA for the CDR3: TGTGCCAGCAGCTTTCTGGCCTCTGGGCCAGAGACCCAGTACTTC. This chain joins TRBV5-6 and TRBJ2-5; D ambiguous. The CDR3 runs 15 residues. Germline V lookup: CDR1 SGHDT, CDR2 YYEEEE. Trimming stripped 2 bases from V and 4 bases from J, with 15 bases between.

V usage is TRBV10-3 and J usage is TRBJ2-7; tentatively, D is TRBD2 (6 bases). V was cut by 6 bases and J by 5 bases, with 11 bases left in between. The germline V gene has CDR1 ENHRY and CDR2 SYGVKD. This CDR3 comprises 12 residues. CDR3 region: CAIRGDFDEQYF. The CDR3 region has the DNA TGTGCCATCAGGGGGGACTTCGACGAGCAGTACTTC.

The V and J genes are TRBV7-8 and TRBJ1-5, with D perhaps matching TRBD1 (5 bases). Germline assignment: CDR1 SGHVS and CDR2 FQNEAQ. CDR3 size: 16 residues. V lost 4 bases to trimming and J lost 4 bases, with 17 bases between them. The CDR3, as DNA: TGTGCCAGCAGCTCAAGTCGAGGGGCGGGGAATCAGCCCCAGCATTTT. Its translation is CASSSSRGAGNQPQHF.

The chain recombines TRBV7-8 with TRBJ1-1, with unresolved D. V gave up 4 bases and J gave up 0 bases, with 6 bases separating them. The CDR3 runs 13 residues. Per the germline V gene, CDR1 is SGHVS and CDR2 is FQNEAQ. This chain's CDR3 is CASSSRVNTEAFF. CDR3 nucleotide sequence: TGTGCCAGCAGCTCTCGGGTGAACACTGAAGCTTTCTTT. Full variable domain (missing parts from reference TRBV7-8 and TRBJ1-1): GAGVSQSPRYKVAKRGQDVALRCDPISGHVSLFWYQQALGQGPEFLTYFQNEAQLDKSGLPSDRFFAERPEGSVSTLKIQRTQQEDSAVYLCASSSRVNTEAFFGQGTRLTVV.

The rearrangement joins TRBV15 to TRBJ2-5; D is ambiguous. The J call is uncertain, as TRBJ2-7 better fits the DNA end. The CDR3 covers 13 residues. Per germline, CDR1 LNHNV and CDR2 YYDKDF (reference sequence). Here the CDR3 DNA reads TGTGCCACCAGCAGAGGTGGGCGCGACGAGCAGTACTTC. Protein sequence: CATSRGGRDEQYF.

On this clone: The sample contains more than one DNA sequence encoding this CDR3. The chain uses TRBV21-1 and TRBJ1-2; the table calls TRBD1, which could not be checked here. TRBV21-1 has pseudogene status. The CDR3 is made up of 15 amino acids. The chain's CDR3 is CASSNGGGGNYGYTF. CDR3 coding DNA: TGTGCCAGCAGCAATGGGGGCGGAGGAAACTATGGCTACACCTTC.

The chain has TRBV6-5 and TRBJ2-1, with 8 nucleotides matching TRBD2. Per germline, CDR1 MNHEY and CDR2 SVGAGI. V gave up 0 bases and J gave up 11 bases; unmatched junction bases: 3. The CDR3 length is 13 residues. The CDR3 region has the DNA TGTGCCAGCAGTTACTCTAGCGGGAAGAAGCAGTTCTTC. The encoded protein is CASSYSSGKKQFF.

The chain is built from TRBV5-6 and TRBJ1-2; TRBD1 matches at 7 bases. Germline CDR1 reads SGHDT; CDR2 reads YYEEEE. Trimming took 0 bases from V and 8 from J; bases not matched to a gene: 7. The CDR3 runs to 14 residues. This CDR3 is CASSLGQGLSGYTF. DNA for the CDR3: TGTGCCAGCAGCTTGGGACAGGGATTGAGCGGCTACACCTTC. The variable domain in full, with the rest retrieved from reference TRBV5-6 and TRBJ1-2, is DAGVTQSPTHLIKTRGQQVTLRCSPKSGHDTVSWYQQALGQGPQFIFQYYEEEERQRGNFPDRFSGHQFPNYSSELNVNALLLGDSALYLCASSLGQGLSGYTFGSGTRLTVV.

The genes are TRBV18 and TRBJ2-7, with a tentative D call TRBD1 (6 bases). Germline V gene sequence: CDR1 KGHSH, CDR2 LQKENI. The ends were cut back, 0 bases at V and 6 bases at J, with 15 bases in the middle. The CDR3 is 15 amino acids. CDR3 protein: CASSPPRNPRGEQYV. The CDR3 coding sequence is TGTGCCAGCTCACCACCGAGAAACCCCAGGGGCGAGCAGTACGTC.

This clone was recorded only once. The chain links TRBV18 to TRBJ2-7; unclear D gene. Germline loops: CDR1 KGHSH, CDR2 LQKENI. V lost 3 bases, J lost 1 base, and 10 bases lay in between. The CDR3 sequence is 14 residues long. For the CDR3, the DNA is TGTGCCAGCTCACCGCCCGTCAGGTCCTACGAGCAGTACTTC. The encoded protein is CASSPPVRSYEQYF.

V usage is TRBV4-2 and J usage is TRBJ2-4; 11 nucleotides line up with TRBD2. After removal of 1 base from V and 6 bases from J, the junction contained 11 bases not matched to a gene. Germline CDR1 LGHNA, CDR2 YNFKEQ. This CDR3 spans 18 amino acids. The CDR3 here is CASSQVMGSGGAVNIQYF. The CDR3 bases are TGTGCCAGCAGCCAAGTAATGGGTAGCGGGGGGGCAGTAAACATTCAGTACTTC.